This T cell receptor beta chain was recorded in a study of Tregs in tolerant kidney transplant recipients (dated by TCRdb to between 2018 and 2020). For the study in its entirety: The study applied TCRbeta sequencing to find donor-specific regulatory T cells before combined kidney and bone marrow transplantation and then followed those same cells after transplant. In a few healthy controls, several methods of expanding Tregs specific for an allogeneic donor were compared by TCRbeta repertoire sequencing. Results and caveats for the whole study, not just this receptor: Biological reproducibility was not directly assessed, although technical replication error appeared to be minimal. Because the study included only a small number of patients, the results must be confirmed in larger populations and under other immunosuppression protocols. Expanding Tregs with activated donor B cells appeared to identify the most biologically relevant and donor-specific TCRbeta repertoire.

Notes on this clone: Its antigen specificity is not known. Nothing much larger sits one base from this clone, and base qualities are not available.

Unstimulated Tregs (CD4+CD25+CD127-), CD4+ non-Tregs (CD4+CD25-), CD4 and CD8 cells were FACS-sorted from thawed PBMCs. Healthy control blood was obtained either as purchased buffy coats or from healthy volunteers. Healthy control blood was processed to PBMCs by Ficoll density gradient and cryopreserved, and patient PBMCs were collected before and after transplant. Genomic DNA was extracted from sorted cells with the QIAGEN DNeasy Blood and Tissue Kit for TCRbeta CDR3 sequencing. High-throughput TCRbeta CDR3 sequencing, including PCR amplification with bias correction and internal controls, was performed commercially through immunoSEQ. The authors' analysis ran thus. Unique productive TCRbeta sequences were defined by CDR3 nucleotide sequence where primers matched, and otherwise by CDR3 amino acid sequence together with Vbeta and Jbeta genes. To correct for sorting error, sequences found in more than one sorted population at a frequency ratio of 2:1 or less were discarded, and the remaining shared sequences were assigned to the population with the higher frequency. A sequence was defined as donor-reactive if the sequence was expanded at least 5-fold in CFSE-low cells compared with unstimulated cells and had a frequency of at least 0.01% in CFSE-low cells. Jensen-Shannon divergence, calculated on the top 100 TCRbeta sequences ranked by frequency, was used to quantify repertoire divergence. For samples with multiple sequencing runs, sorting error was corrected separately for each run before the runs were pooled. Not all clones reach the TCRdb copy of this immuneACCESS table, which keeps in-frame sequences only. Checked studies attribute under half of the gap to unresolved V genes and leave the rest unexplained. The DNA gave D and trimming, while V, J and clone size come from that table. This sample comprises 200,000 to 300,000 clones, more than 65% of them detected only once. The ten biggest clones cover approximately 0.69% of the sample.

The sequencing input was CD4+ T cells from blood. The receptor was isolated from a human donor in good health.

CDR3 sequence: CASSLNSGANVLTF. The base sequence is TGTGCCAGCAGCTTAAACTCTGGGGCCAACGTCCTGACTTTC. The sequence is built from TRBV7-3 and TRBJ2-6; the D gene is unclear. CDR1 and CDR2 are read off the germline V gene as SGHTA and FQGTGA. The V end loses 1 base and the J end loses 0 bases, and a stretch of 1 base separates them. The cysteine opens and the phenylalanine closes a CDR3 of 14 amino acids. The retained sequence is limited to the CDR3, 42 bases, with the frame set at the first base.